The rows below give T cell receptor beta chains drawn from one sample of a study of regulatory T cells in long-lasting Graves disease. TCRdb itself ran the multiplex PCR reads through MiXCR, one entry per CDR3 protein. This sample carries approximately 300,000 distinct CDR3 sequences, more than 15% of them seen once, and the ten largest clones take more than 30%. The sequenced sample was peripheral blood mononuclear cells (PBMCs), obtained at new diagnosis, from a patient treated with antithyroid drugs. Receptor source: a female donor with Graves disease. The CDR3 runs from the conserved cysteine through the conserved F or W. D genes are given only for firm matches. Rows give clone size only sometimes, using once, few, many, or a class for an expanded clone.

D: TRBD2; length: 13; size: many; J: TRBJ2-7; V: TRBV12-3/TRBV12-4; CDR3: CASSLGSGNEQYF; DNA: TGTGCCAGCAGTTTAGGGAGCGGGAACGAGCAGTACTTC
D: NA; length: 16; size: many; J: TRBJ2-7; V: TRBV19; CDR3: CASSMIGLADSYEQYF; DNA: TGTGCCAGTAGTATGATAGGGTTAGCCGACTCCTACGAGCAGTACTTC
D: TRBD1; length: 15; size: many; J: TRBJ1-1; V: TRBV7-9; CDR3: CASSPRDRINTEAFF; DNA: TGTGCCAGCAGCCCGAGGGACAGAATTAACACTGAAGCTTTCTTT
D: TRBD2; length: 15; size: NA; J: TRBJ2-3; V: TRBV18; CDR3: CASSSGTSGGDTQYF; DNA: TGTGCCAGCTCCTCCGGGACTAGCGGGGGCGATACGCAGTATTTT
D: TRBD1; length: 14; size: many; J: TRBJ2-7; V: TRBV29-1; CDR3: CSVAGGQGFHEQYF; DNA: TGCAGCGTTGCTGGTGGACAGGGCTTCCACGAGCAGTACTTC
D: TRBD2; length: 16; size: NA; J: TRBJ2-2; V: TRBV6-1; CDR3: CASSDRTSGFTGELFF; DNA: TGTGCCAGCAGCGACCGGACTAGCGGGTTCACCGGGGAGCTGTTTTTT
D: NA; length: 15; size: many; J: TRBJ2-7; V: TRBV6-1; CDR3: CASSDGTAGSGEQYF; DNA: TGTGCCAGCAGCGACGGGACTGCCGGTTCGGGCGAGCAGTACTTC
D: TRBD2; length: 15; size: NA; J: TRBJ2-5; V: TRBV12-3/TRBV12-4; CDR3: CASSPRGDGYRTQYF; DNA: TGTGCCAGCAGCCCACGGGGGGACGGGTATAGGACCCAGTACTTC
D: TRBD2; length: 12; size: many; J: TRBJ2-3; V: TRBV20-1; CDR3: CSAVSGTDTQYF; DNA: TGCAGTGCTGTTAGCGGGACGGATACGCAGTATTTT
D: TRBD1; length: 18; size: many; J: TRBJ1-5; V: TRBV28; CDR3: CASMVERGRVNGNQPQHF; DNA: TGTGCCAGCATGGTCGAAAGGGGGCGAGTTAACGGCAATCAGCCCCAGCATTTT
D: TRBD1; length: 13; size: NA; J: TRBJ1-6; V: TRBV20-1; CDR3: CSATGQGDSPLHF; DNA: TGCAGTGCAACGGGACAGGGCGATTCACCCCTCCACTTT
D: TRBD1; length: 15; size: NA; J: TRBJ2-7; V: TRBV28; CDR3: CASSDSGTGAREQYF; DNA: TGTGCCAGCAGCGACTCCGGGACAGGGGCTCGCGAGCAGTACTTC
D: NA; length: 16; size: many; J: TRBJ2-7; V: TRBV6-2/TRBV6-3; CDR3: CASSPSGAGAFYEQYF; DNA: TGTGCCAGCAGTCCCTCCGGGGCGGGGGCCTTCTACGAGCAGTACTTC
D: NA; length: 16; size: NA; J: TRBJ1-3; V: TRBV18; CDR3: CASSPPSGGRRNTIYF; DNA: TGTGCCAGCTCACCACCGTCGGGGGGGCGCCGAAACACCATATATTTT
D: TRBD1; length: 16; size: NA; J: TRBJ1-2; V: TRBV28; CDR3: CASSLRTGGGVYGYTF; DNA: TGTGCCAGCAGTTTAAGGACAGGGGGGGGAGTATATGGCTACACCTTC
D: TRBD2; length: 15; size: NA; J: TRBJ2-5; V: TRBV10-3; CDR3: CAISLGLAGQETQYF; DNA: TGTGCCATCAGTCTGGGACTAGCTGGACAAGAGACCCAGTACTTC
D: NA; length: 11; size: NA; J: TRBJ1-1; V: TRBV28; CDR3: CASTESLEAFF; DNA: TGTGCCAGCACCGAAAGCCTCGAAGCTTTCTTT